This entry lists 17 T cell receptor beta chains sequenced from one sample in a study of tumor and adjacent non-tumor tissue in lung cancer. No cell sorting was done before RNA was extracted from the tissue. A modified ARM-PCR protocol with three rounds of nested PCR amplified TCRbeta. Using its own MiXCR run on the multiplex PCR reads, TCRdb lists one record per CDR3 protein. The sample holds approximately 140,000 distinct CDR3 sequences, approximately 70% seen once. Material: lung tumor tissue. The receptors were sampled from a man aged 55 to 70 with small cell lung cancer.

The chain couples TRBV28 to TRBJ1-1; the match to TRBD1 covers 8 bases. The V gene end was trimmed by 5 bases and the J gene end by 11 bases; junction bases not matched to a gene: 10. Germline-derived CDR1 and CDR2 are MDHEN and SYDVKM. The CDR3 has 13 residues. The CDR3 DNA is TGTGCCAGCAGTACCGGACAGGGAGGGCGGGCTTTCTTT. Its translation: CASSTGQGGRAFF.

Remarks on this clonotype: The germline gene is not matched at one end of the junction; a read error may be the cause. The chain couples TRBV11-2 to TRBJ2-3; D may be TRBD2 (7 bases). Germline CDR1 reads SGHAT; CDR2 reads FQNNGV. The CDR3 runs to 15 residues. The CDR3 here is CASRYRGGGVDTQYF. For the CDR3, the DNA is TGTGCCAGTAGATATCGAGGGGGGGGTGTAGATACGCAGTATTTC.

Details on this clonotype: The junction departs from the called germline gene at one end, perhaps through a read error. The rearrangement uses TRBV6-2 or TRBV6-3 and TRBJ2-5; D not certain. CDR3 length: 13 amino acids. CDR1 MNHEY and CDR2 SVGEGT come from the germline V gene. Here the CDR3 DNA reads TGTGCCGGCAGGCCTAACGGTCAAGAGACCCAATACTTC. Protein: CAGRPNGQETQYF.

This clonotype has a count of ten or more. The chain joins TRBV11-2 to TRBJ2-5; D remains unclear. The CDR3 runs 13 residues. The germline V and J ends were trimmed by 0 bases and 4 bases, with 6 bases remaining between them. The germline V gene encodes CDR1 SGHAT and CDR2 FQNNGV. The CDR3 sequence: CASSLDPGETQYF. The CDR3 DNA is TGTGCCAGCAGCTTAGATCCTGGAGAGACCCAGTACTTC.

This chain links TRBV12-3 or TRBV12-4 with TRBJ2-1, with no clear D. CDR3 length: 12 residues. Between the trimmed V and J ends, which lost 3 bases and 10 bases, there was a span of 10 bases. The CDR3 nucleotides are TGTGCCAGCAGTTTCTCCCCGACGGAGCAGTTCTTC. Amino acids: CASSFSPTEQFF.

Of note for this clonotype: This may be a read error, as it is one base from a much larger clone. The chain has TRBV7-8 and TRBJ2-6; tentative D call: TRBD1 (5 bases). The length of the CDR3 is 16 residues. CDR1 is SGHVS, CDR2 FQNEAQ, per germline. In nucleotides, the CDR3 is TGTGCCAGCAGCTTAGCAGGTCTCTCTGGGGCCAACGACCTGACTTTC. Its translation is CASSLAGLSGANDLTF.

With regard to this clonotype: This may come from a read error, since a much larger clone is one base off. The chain couples TRBV6-1 to TRBJ2-1; 10 positions agree with TRBD2. Germline V gene sequence: CDR1 MNHNS, CDR2 SASEGT. This CDR3 region has 15 residues. Here the CDR3 DNA reads TGTGCCAACAGTTCGACGGGAGCGGGAGGGTCTGAGCAGTTCTTC. This codes for CANSSTGAGGSEQFF.

Remarks on this clonotype: The germline gene is not matched at one end of the junction; a read error may be the cause. The chain combines TRBV29-1 with TRBJ2-2; 7 bases fit TRBD2. The CDR3 has 12 amino acids. Per germline, CDR1 SQVTM and CDR2 ANQGSEA. CDR3 residues: CSVGGRAGELLF. The CDR3, as DNA: TGCAGTGTTGGAGGGAGGGCCGGGGAGCTGTTATTT.

This clonotype turned up a few times. The chain carries TRBV12-3 or TRBV12-4 and TRBJ2-5; 8 nucleotides align to TRBD2. After removal of 5 bases from V and 7 bases from J, the junction contained 9 bases not matched to a gene. The CDR3 covers 14 residues. CDR3 nucleotides: TGTGCCAGCAGTGTGTCCATCCTAGCGGGGACCCAGTACTTC. Protein sequence: CASSVSILAGTQYF.

The chain employs TRBV5-1 and TRBJ2-1, with 13 nucleotides matching TRBD2. The germline CDR1 and CDR2 sequences are SGHRS and YFSETQ. V lost 4 bases, J lost 4 bases, and 20 bases stayed unmatched. The CDR3 is 21 amino acids. The CDR3, as DNA: TGCGCCAGCAGCCCTGAAGGGACAGCGATGGGACTAGCGGGGTTTTACAATGAGCAGTTCTTC. It yields the protein CASSPEGTAMGLAGFYNEQFF.

In this sample, this clonotype is medium-sized (0.01 to 0.1%). This chain connects TRBV11-3 to TRBJ2-1; 8 nucleotides align to TRBD1. J lost 3 bases, V lost 4 bases, and 5 bases had no gene match. Germline loops: CDR1 SGHNT, CDR2 YENEEA. This CDR3 is 15 amino acids long. DNA of the CDR3: TGTGCCAGCAGCTCCCAGGGGACAGGCTACAATGAGCAGTTCTTC. As protein: CASSSQGTGYNEQFF.

This clonotype was seen many times. The genes are TRBV20-1 and TRBJ1-1; tentative D call: TRBD1 (6 bases). Germline values: CDR1 DFQATT, CDR2 SNEGSKA (reference sequence). This CDR3 has 12 residues. Trimming took off 6 bases at V and 1 base at J, with 9 bases between the two ends. The chain's CDR3 is CSAGGENTEAFF. In DNA, the CDR3 is TGCAGTGCAGGGGGGGAGAACACTGAAGCTTTCTTT.

This clonotype was detected ten times or more. This sequence joins TRBV6-5 and TRBJ1-1; unclear D gene. V was pared by 0 bases and J by 3 bases, with 2 bases between. CDR1 is MNHEY and CDR2 is SVGAGI in the germline V gene. CDR3 length: 12 amino acids. Here the CDR3 DNA reads TGTGCCAGCAGTTACTCGGACACTGAAGCTTTCTTT. Its protein product is CASSYSDTEAFF.

Regarding this clonotype: A junction boundary mismatches the germline segment, possibly from a read error. The chain employs TRBV12-3 or TRBV12-4 and TRBJ2-1; TRBD2 is a possible D gene (6 bases). The CDR3 runs 16 residues. For the CDR3, the DNA is TGTGCCGGCAGTCCCCTTCTAACGGGGGCCTACAATGAGCAGTTCTTC. As protein: CAGSPLLTGAYNEQFF.

The chain has TRBV20-1 and TRBJ2-1; D gene unclear. The CDR3 has 12 amino acids. Germline V CDR1 and CDR2: DFQATT, SNEGSKA (reference sequence). The V and J ends lost 8 bases and 9 bases respectively, with 17 bases between them. The CDR3 nucleotides are TGCAGTTCGCGAAAGGGTGCGAGTGAGCAGTTCTTC. This encodes CSSRKGASEQFF.

This clonotype was seen only a few times. The chain employs TRBV20-1 and TRBJ2-2; D gene uncertain. V was clipped by 1 base and J by 6 bases, with 9 bases between them. The V gene's germline CDR1 is DFQATT and CDR2 SNEGSKA (reference sequence). CDR3 size: 13 residues. The CDR3, as DNA: TGCAGTGCTAGAGGGGAACGGGCCGGGGAGCTGTTTTTT. The encoded protein is CSARGERAGELFF.

Notes on this clonotype: Germline and junction disagree at one end, which may indicate a read error. This chain joins TRBV11-3 and TRBJ1-6, with 9 bases fitting TRBD1. CDR1 SGHNT and CDR2 YENEEA come from the germline V gene. The CDR3 runs 20 residues. The CDR3 loop is CASSQQRDRVPTRTNSPFHF. Here the CDR3 DNA reads TGTGCCAGCAGCCAGCAGCGGGACAGGGTCCCCACTCGAACAAATTCACCCTTCCACTTT. Full variable domain (missing parts from reference TRBV11-3 and TRBJ1-6): EAGVVQSPRYKIIEKKQPVAFWCNPISGHNTLYWYLQNLGQGPELLIRYENEEAVDDSQLPKDRFSAERLKGVDSTLKIQPAELGDSAVYLCASSQQRDRVPTRTNSPFHFGNGTRLTVT.